These 24 T cell receptor beta chains were all obtained from the same sample, sequenced in a study of early T cells in non-severe SARS-CoV-2 infection. One entry per CDR3 protein results from TCRdb running MiXCR on the 5' RACE reads. There are about 30,000 distinct CDR3 sequences in the sample; approximately 5% occur only once, and over 10% lies in the top ten. The sequenced material came from whole blood. The receptors here all came from an adult who was a healthcare worker with PCR-confirmed SARS-CoV-2 infection or an uninfected control (not recorded which).

At least ten counts were recorded for this clonotype. This chain connects TRBV4-3 to TRBJ1-6, with 12 bases identical to TRBD1. The CDR3 loop spans 14 amino acids. CDR1 and CDR2 from the germline V gene are LGHNA and YSLEER. Germline trimming cut 4 bases from V and 9 bases from J; bases unmatched to any gene: 1. CDR3: CASSRDRGLSPLHF. CDR3 nucleotides: TGCGCCAGCAGCCGGGACAGGGGGCTTTCACCCCTCCACTTT.

The genes are TRBV12-3 or TRBV12-4 and TRBJ2-4; no definite D call. V lost 6 bases to trimming and J lost 6 bases, with 15 bases between them. This CDR3 comprises 14 residues. The CDR3, as DNA: TGTGCCAGCAGCCTGGGTACAGTACTAAACATTCAGTACTTC. Amino acid sequence: CASSLGTVLNIQYF.

This clonotype occurred many times. The J gene is TRBJ2-1, the V gene TRBV6-4; 7 nucleotides line up with TRBD1. The V gene end was trimmed by 2 bases and the J gene end by 7 bases; junction bases not matched to a gene: 8. Looked up from germline, CDR1 is MRHNA and CDR2 is SNTAGT. CDR3 length equals 15 residues. As DNA, the CDR3 is TGTGCCAGCAGTGACGGGGCAGGGGGAGTTAATGAGCAGTTCTTC. Translating gives CASSDGAGGVNEQFF.

This clonotype was recorded at least ten times. This chain links TRBV6-2 or TRBV6-3 with TRBJ2-1; a possible D gene is TRBD1 (6 bases). Trimming removed 6 bases from V and 0 bases from J, with 12 bases in between. The CDR3 runs 15 residues. Germline CDR1 MNHEY, CDR2 SVGEGT. This CDR3 reads CASSSQGSSYNEQFF. CDR3 sequence (DNA): TGTGCCAGCAGCTCCCAGGGGAGCTCCTACAATGAGCAGTTCTTC.

This clonotype occurred many times. The CDR3 protein is CASSSRTSNTEAFF. For the CDR3, the DNA is TGTGCCAGTAGTTCCCGTACATCGAACACTGAAGCTTTCTTT. The V gene is TRBV19, the J gene TRBJ1-1; D remains ambiguous. The length of the CDR3 is 14 residues. V was pared by 5 bases and J by 1 base, with 11 bases between. CDR1 and CDR2 from the germline V gene are LNHDA and SQIVND (reference sequence).

This clonotype was counted ten times or more. The chain uses TRBV7-2 and TRBJ1-5; 8 nucleotides agree with TRBD1. The germline gives CDR1 SGHTA, CDR2 FQGNSA. This CDR3 comprises 15 residues. J lost 6 bases, V lost 1 base, and 5 bases had no gene match. CDR3 in DNA: TGTGCCAGCAGCTTAGTTGGACAGGGAGGTCAGCCCCAGCATTTT. Its translation is CASSLVGQGGQPQHF.

This clonotype appeared many times. This chain connects TRBV9 to TRBJ2-1, with 11 bases fitting TRBD1. Germline lookup yields CDR1 SGDLS and CDR2 YYNGEE. V shed 4 bases, J shed 7 bases, and the junction held 4 bases outside the gene matches. The CDR3 extends over 14 amino acids. CDR3 region: CASSLGTGGNEQFF. CDR3 DNA sequence: TGTGCCAGCAGCTTGGGGACAGGGGGAAATGAGCAGTTCTTC.

There are many counts of this clonotype. The rearrangement links TRBV7-2 to TRBJ1-3; TRBD1 matches 7 bases. Germline lookup yields CDR1 SGHTA and CDR2 FQGNSA. CDR3 length: 16 amino acids. With 3 bases clipped from V and 0 bases from J, the junction kept 5 bases outside the gene matches. The CDR3 sequence is CASSFVTGSSGNTIYF. The CDR3 bases are TGTGCCAGCAGCTTTGTGACAGGGAGCTCTGGAAACACCATATATTTT.

The sample holds many counts of this clonotype. The chain links TRBV18 to TRBJ1-1, with TRBD1 as a possible D gene (6 bases). Germline CDR1 is KGHSH and CDR2 is LQKENI. Between the trimmed V and J ends, which lost 3 bases and 0 bases, there was a span of 8 bases. This CDR3 has 14 amino acids. The CDR3 loop is CASSPGHLNTEAFF. CDR3 sequence (DNA): TGTGCCAGCTCACCGGGACATTTGAACACTGAAGCTTTCTTT.

The rearrangement joins TRBV15 to TRBJ2-3, with D tentatively TRBD2 (6 bases). Trimming left V 1 base short and J 2 bases short, with 10 bases between. CDR3 length: 15 residues. Germline loops: CDR1 LNHNV, CDR2 YYDKDF (reference sequence). The CDR3 here is CATSRGPSATDTQYF. The DNA of the CDR3 is TGTGCCACCAGCAGAGGTCCTAGCGCCACAGATACGCAGTATTTT.

This clonotype was picked up a small number of times. The rearrangement links TRBV12-3 or TRBV12-4 to TRBJ1-6; D not resolved. V lost 5 bases and J 6 bases, leaving 8 bases between the germline ends. CDR3 size: 13 residues. The CDR3 region has the DNA TGTGCCAGCAGTAAAAGAAGTAATTCACCCCTCCACTTT. Protein: CASSKRSNSPLHF.

This clonotype was seen at least ten times. V usage is TRBV9 and J usage is TRBJ2-5, with 7 bases that match TRBD1. Germline CDR1 SGDLS, CDR2 YYNGEE. The CDR3 covers 15 residues. Trimming at V came to 0 bases and at J to 5 bases, leaving 7 bases not matched to a gene. The CDR3 bases are TGTGCCAGCAGCGTAGCCCCGGACAGGCGGGAGACCCAGTACTTC. It encodes CASSVAPDRRETQYF.

This clonotype was recorded many times. The gene calls are TRBV28 and TRBJ2-3; 11 bases are shared with TRBD1. CDR1 and CDR2 from the germline V gene are MDHEN and SYDVKM. J gave up 2 bases and V 3 bases, and 7 bases lay outside the gene matches. CDR3 size: 17 residues. CDR3 amino acids: CASSFLGQGAFTDTQYF. The CDR3 nucleotides read TGTGCCAGCAGTTTCCTTGGACAGGGGGCTTTCACAGATACGCAGTATTTT.

With regard to this clonotype: It may be a read error: a sequence one base away is much more abundant. Without the conserved terminal phenylalanine or tryptophan, this CDR3 likely stems from a read error. The genes are TRBV12-3 or TRBV12-4 and TRBJ1-1; D is uncertain. Trimming took 6 bases from V and 4 from J, leaving 12 bases between them. This CDR3 has 13 residues. CDR3 in DNA: TGTGCCAGCAGCCCCGGGCCTGGCACTGAAGCTTTCTCT. Protein: CASSPGPGTEAFS.

This clonotype was seen a few times. The V gene is TRBV7-9, the J gene TRBJ2-3; TRBD2 agrees at 14 bases. Germline loops: CDR1 SEHNR, CDR2 FQNEAQ (reference sequence). The CDR3 has 19 amino acids. The V and J ends lost 5 bases and 4 bases, in that order; junction bases with no gene match: 14. The DNA for the CDR3 is TGTGCCAGCAGCCATCCTCCGGGACTAGCGGGGGACCCTTCAGATACGCAGTATTTT. This codes for CASSHPPGLAGDPSDTQYF.

This clonotype was picked up many times. This chain connects TRBV29-1 to TRBJ2-7, with TRBD1 matching over 12 bases. V shed 6 bases and J 4 bases; nucleotides not matched to a gene: 4. The CDR3 runs to 13 residues. Germline V gene data show CDR1 as SQVTM and CDR2 as ANQGSEA. The CDR3 region is CSVRDRGRYEQYF. The DNA for the CDR3 is TGCAGCGTCCGGGACAGGGGGCGATACGAGCAGTACTTC.

The chain uses TRBV27 and TRBJ2-7, with D possibly called TRBD1 or TRBD2 (6 bases each). This CDR3 is built from 16 residues. Per the germline V gene, CDR1 is MNHEY and CDR2 is SMNVEV (reference sequence). Deletions cut 3 bases from V and 3 bases from J, with 18 bases between. CDR3 residues: CASSLGIGGTYYEQYF. The CDR3 nucleotides read TGTGCCAGCAGTTTGGGGATCGGGGGCACCTACTACGAGCAGTACTTC.

The sample holds many counts of this clonotype. The chain combines TRBV5-1 with TRBJ1-5; the D gene is possibly TRBD1 (5 bases). This CDR3 comprises 14 residues. The V gene lost 1 base and the J gene lost 9 bases, with 14 bases spanning the gap. Germline V CDR1 and CDR2: SGHRS, YFSETQ. Written as DNA, the CDR3 is TGCGCCAGCAGCTTGACCGACGGCGGGGGGCCCCAGCATTTT. Translating it yields CASSLTDGGGPQHF.

This clonotype was counted at least ten times. The chain is built from TRBV11-2 and TRBJ2-6; D gene uncertain. V lost 2 bases, J lost 0 bases, and 8 bases lay in between. This CDR3 is 16 amino acids long. Germline V gene sequence: CDR1 SGHAT, CDR2 FQNNGV. The CDR3 DNA follows: TGTGCCAGCAGCTTAAATCGAGTCTCTGGGGCCAACGTCCTGACTTTC. Its translation is CASSLNRVSGANVLTF.

The sample holds a few counts of this clonotype. The chain uses TRBV10-3 and TRBJ2-7, with D tentatively TRBD2 (5 bases). CDR1 ENHRY and CDR2 SYGVKD come from the germline V gene. The V and J ends lost 0 bases and 6 bases respectively, with 6 bases between them. The CDR3 runs to 12 residues. CDR3 bases: TGTGCCATCAGTGAGTCGGAGGCCGAGCAGTACTTC. Its translation is CAISESEAEQYF.

This clonotype was seen repeatedly, ten times or more. The chain joins TRBV28 to TRBJ2-2; D possibly corresponds to TRBD2 (5 bases). Trimming took 7 bases from V and 5 from J, leaving 11 bases between them. The CDR3 length is 13 residues. Germline CDR1 reads MDHEN; CDR2 reads SYDVKM. This CDR3 reads CASILGGTGELFF. The CDR3 nucleotides read TGTGCCAGCATCCTAGGAGGAACCGGGGAGCTGTTTTTT.

This clonotype appeared once. The rearrangement uses TRBV6-1 and TRBJ1-3, with D possibly being TRBD1 (5 bases). Germline assignment: CDR1 MNHNS and CDR2 SASEGT. Trimming cost V 5 bases and J 0 bases, with 14 bases left between them. The CDR3 sequence is 16 residues long. CDR3 amino acids: CASSFDSNSSGNTIYF. The CDR3 DNA is TGTGCCAGCAGTTTTGACAGCAACAGCTCTGGAAACACCATATATTTT.

Many counts were recorded for this clonotype. The chain has TRBV5-5 and TRBJ2-7; 9 bases match TRBD1. This CDR3 region has 14 residues. Germline-derived CDR1 and CDR2 are SGHKS and YYEKEE (reference sequence). After removal of 4 bases from V and 4 bases from J, the junction contained 6 bases not matched to a gene. CDR3 nucleotides: TGTGCCAGCAGCAGGGGACAGGGAGCATACGAGCAGTACTTC. It is translated as CASSRGQGAYEQYF. The variable domain in full, with the rest retrieved from reference TRBV5-5 and TRBJ2-7, is DAGVTQSPTHLIKTRGQQVTLRCSPISGHKSVSWYQQVLGQGPQFIFQYYEKEERGRGNFPDRFSARQFPNYSSELNVNALLLGDSALYLCASSRGQGAYEQYFGPGTRLTVT.

This clonotype was seen only a few times. V gene TRBV2 combines with J gene TRBJ2-5; D is unresolved. Germline V gene sequence: CDR1 SNHLY, CDR2 FYNNEI. Trimming took off 6 bases at V and 3 bases at J, with 8 bases between the two ends. This CDR3 region has 12 residues. The CDR3 sequence: CASRRIEETQYF. DNA of the CDR3: TGTGCCAGCAGGCGAATTGAAGAGACCCAGTACTTC.